The 24 T cell receptor beta chains below were found in one sample sequenced in a study of cytomegalovirus exposure and HLA in healthy donors. PCR amplification relied on 60 Vbeta primers (plus 13 Jbeta primers). Assay used: immunoSEQ multiplex PCR; TCRdb lists only in-frame clones, some missing. The sample gives about 160,000 clones, 70% to 80% of which show up once; approximately 3.7% is in the top ten. The sequencing input was PBMCs. Receptor source: a human donor in good health.

The table lists this clone with a count of one. The chain combines TRBV4-3 with TRBJ2-1, with 10 bases that match TRBD2. The CDR3 extends over 19 amino acids. V dropped 4 bases and J dropped 11; count of bases not matched to a gene: 23. Germline V gives CDR1 LGHNA, CDR2 YSLEER. As DNA, the CDR3 is TGCGCCAGCAGCCCCTCCTCGTTCGGCGGACTAGCGGTCGAGGGAAAGCAGTTCTTC. This sequence encodes CASSPSSFGGLAVEGKQFF.

This sequence joins TRBV2 and TRBJ2-3; the D is unclear. The CDR3 sequence is 15 residues long. Germline V gene sequence: CDR1 SNHLY, CDR2 FYNNEI. Trimming removed 10 bases at V and 0 bases at J, with 17 bases between. CDR3 in amino acids: CATRLSAASTDTQYF. CDR3 nucleotide sequence: TGTGCCACCCGGTTGAGTGCGGCTAGCACAGATACGCAGTATTTT.

The chain employs TRBV4-3 and TRBJ2-5; 9 bases fit TRBD2. The CDR3 length is 17 residues. With 0 bases clipped from V and 1 base from J, the junction kept 6 bases outside the gene matches. CDR1 is LGHNA and CDR2 is YSLEER in the germline V gene. The DNA of the CDR3 is TGCGCCAGCAGCCAAGATTTAGCGGGAGTGTCCCAAGAGACCCAGTACTTC. Translated: CASSQDLAGVSQETQYF.

The chain couples TRBV29-1 to TRBJ1-5; 9 bases agree with TRBD1. V lost 7 bases to trimming and J lost 4 bases; unmatched junction nucleotides: 8. The germline gives CDR1 SQVTM, CDR2 ANQGSEA. This CDR3 spans 14 amino acids. Written as DNA, the CDR3 is TGCAGCGCGACCGGGACAGGGCTAAATCAGCCCCAGCATTTT. Translated: CSATGTGLNQPQHF.

The rearrangement uses TRBV19 and TRBJ1-1, with no clear D. Trimming stripped 8 bases from V and 8 bases from J, with 12 bases between. Germline V gene lookup returns CDR1 LNHDA and CDR2 SQIVND (reference sequence). The CDR3 length is 11 residues. For the CDR3, the DNA is TGTGCCAGTCTGGGTTCCGGGGAAGCTTTCTTT. It encodes CASLGSGEAFF.

V usage is TRBV11-2 and J usage is TRBJ1-6; weak D call: TRBD1 (6 bases). Trimming stripped 2 bases from V and 10 bases from J, with 15 bases between. This CDR3 has 15 residues. CDR1 and CDR2 (germline): SGHAT, FQNNGV. CDR3 DNA sequence: TGTGCCAGCAGCTTACGTAGGACAGATCGATCACCCCTCCACTTT. The encoded protein is CASSLRRTDRSPLHF.

V and J are TRBV19 and TRBJ2-6; tentatively, D is TRBD1 (5 bases). CDR3 length: 15 amino acids. V was trimmed by 2 bases and J by 3 bases, leaving 8 bases between them. Germline lookup yields CDR1 LNHDA and CDR2 SQIVND (reference sequence). This CDR3 is CASSIQGGGANVLTF. CDR3 nucleotide sequence: TGTGCCAGTAGTATACAGGGCGGTGGGGCCAACGTCCTGACTTTC.

V usage is TRBV5-4 and J usage is TRBJ2-7, with TRBD1 matching over 10 bases. The CDR3 consists of 15 residues. Losses at the gene ends were 4 bases for V and 5 bases for J; bases not matched to a gene: 9. Germline CDR1 is SGHNT and CDR2 is YYREEE (reference sequence). CDR3 bases: TGTGCCAGCAGCCCGGACCTGGGACAGGGGAACGAGCAGTACTTC. It yields the protein CASSPDLGQGNEQYF.

For the CDR3, the DNA is TGTGCCAGCAGCCGATTGACAGCGGGAGGCTTCTACAATGAGCAGTTCTTC. Protein: CASSRLTAGGFYNEQFF. The chain employs TRBV7-6 and TRBJ2-1; TRBD2 matches at 9 bases. V shed 5 bases and J 3 bases; nucleotides not matched to a gene: 11. Looked up from germline, CDR1 is SGHVS and CDR2 is FNYEAQ. CDR3 length equals 17 residues.

In this sample, this clone turned up once. The chain has TRBV18 and TRBJ1-1; tentative D call: TRBD1 (5 bases). This CDR3 has 12 amino acids. Germline-derived CDR1 and CDR2 are KGHSH and LQKENI. The germline V and J ends were trimmed by 1 base and 7 bases, with 7 bases remaining between them. CDR3 sequence reads: CASSPQQGEAFF. CDR3 DNA sequence: TGTGCCAGCTCACCACAGCAGGGTGAAGCTTTCTTT.

The chain has TRBV7-7 and TRBJ2-1; possible D gene TRBD2, 6 bases. This CDR3 region has 17 residues. In germline, CDR1 is SSHAT, CDR2 FNYEAQ (reference sequence). Trimming took 5 bases from V and 5 from J, leaving 22 bases between them. DNA for the CDR3: TGTGCCAGCAGCCAAGGTGGAGGAAGACTAGGCAACAATGAGCAGTTCTTC. This sequence encodes CASSQGGGRLGNNEQFF.

This chain links TRBV2 with TRBJ2-5, with a possible D match to TRBD2 (9 bases). The CDR3 sequence is 15 residues long. CDR1 and CDR2 from the germline V gene are SNHLY and FYNNEI. V lost 6 bases, J lost 2 bases, and 16 bases lay in between. Here the CDR3 DNA reads TGTGCCAGCAGGGGACAGGCGGGGGGGCAAGAGACCCAGTACTTC. Translation gives CASRGQAGGQETQYF.

This clone was counted once. The chain couples TRBV7-3 to TRBJ2-1, with 9 nucleotides matching TRBD2. The CDR3 length is 15 residues. Germline V gene sequence: CDR1 SGHTA, CDR2 FQGTGA. Trimming took 1 base from V and 8 from J; bases not matched to a gene: 6. The CDR3 DNA reads as TGTGCCAGCAGCTTAAGTAGCGGGAGTCAATATGAGCAGTTCTTC. This sequence encodes CASSLSSGSQYEQFF.

J is TRBJ1-4 and V is TRBV28; no firm D call. Trimming took off 6 bases at V and 8 bases at J, with 16 bases between the two ends. The CDR3 loop spans 14 amino acids. CDR1 is MDHEN, CDR2 SYDVKM, per germline. The CDR3: CASRPGNNGEKLFF. The CDR3 coding sequence is TGTGCCAGCAGGCCCGGGAACAACGGGGAAAAACTGTTTTTT.

This CDR3 reads CASSFRTGPNTEAFF. CDR3 nucleotides: TGTGCCAGCAGTTTCCGGACAGGACCCAACACTGAAGCTTTCTTT. J is TRBJ1-1 and V is TRBV27; 7 bases line up with TRBD1. The CDR3 runs 15 residues. Germline CDR1 reads MNHEY; CDR2 reads SMNVEV (reference sequence). Trimming at V came to 3 bases and at J to 2 bases, leaving 6 bases not matched to a gene.

In its sample, this clone was seen once. The chain is built from TRBV27 and TRBJ2-7, with TRBD1 matching 10 bases. Trimming cost V 5 bases and J 6 bases; bases outside gene matches: 13. The length of the CDR3 is 16 residues. Germline V gives CDR1 MNHEY, CDR2 SMNVEV (reference sequence). The CDR3 DNA follows: TGTGCCAGCAGTGCCTCTCAGGACAGGGGGACGGGCGAGCAGTACTTC. Its protein product is CASSASQDRGTGEQYF.

This chain links TRBV7-9 with TRBJ2-5; the D gene is possibly TRBD1 (6 bases). The CDR3 is 14 amino acids. V was pared by 1 base and J by 5 bases, with 11 bases between. The germline V gene encodes CDR1 SEHNR and CDR2 FQNEAQ (reference sequence). CDR3 coding DNA: TGTGCCAGCAGCTTAGGCCAGGGGCTGGAGACCCAGTACTTC. Translation: CASSLGQGLETQYF.

The table lists this clone with a few counts. V usage is TRBV7-6 and J usage is TRBJ2-3; 9 bases match TRBD2. The CDR3 is 18 amino acids. V trimming: 1 base; J trimming: 2 bases; junction bases outside the gene matches: 10. Per germline, CDR1 SGHVS and CDR2 FNYEAQ. CDR3 bases: TGTGCCAGCAGCTTAGGTCTAGCGGGGACCAAAATCACAGATACGCAGTATTTT. Protein sequence: CASSLGLAGTKITDTQYF.

V is TRBV29-1 and J is TRBJ2-7; TRBD2 is a possible D gene (5 bases). The CDR3 covers 13 residues. Germline loops: CDR1 SQVTM, CDR2 ANQGSEA. Between the trimmed V and J ends, which lost 6 bases and 8 bases, there was a span of 20 bases. CDR3 loop: CSVSEAEGIQQYF. As DNA, the CDR3 is TGCAGCGTCTCCGAAGCCGAGGGCATCCAGCAGTACTTC.

The chain carries TRBV30 and TRBJ1-2, with D possibly matching TRBD1 (5 bases). The CDR3 runs to 12 residues. V was cut by 7 bases and J by 6 bases, with 15 bases left in between. Germline CDR1 GTSNPN, CDR2 SVGIG (reference sequence). The CDR3 nucleotides are TGTGCCTCATCGGGTCAGGGTGATGGCTACACCTTC. Translation gives CASSGQGDGYTF.

The gene calls are TRBV6-1 and TRBJ1-2; D is uncertain. Trimming stripped 3 bases from V and 13 bases from J, with 15 bases between. The CDR3 is 12 amino acids. Germline V gene sequence: CDR1 MNHNS, CDR2 SASEGT. This chain's CDR3 is CASSESRPGLTF. The CDR3, as DNA: TGTGCCAGCAGTGAGTCCAGGCCCGGACTCACCTTC.

The CDR3 is CASSSPLAPSYNEQFF. The CDR3 coding sequence is TGTGCCAGCAGTTCCCCTCTAGCGCCTTCCTACAATGAGCAGTTCTTC. The chain recombines TRBV6-5 with TRBJ2-1; possibly TRBD2 for D (6 bases). Germline V gene lookup returns CDR1 MNHEY and CDR2 SVGAGI. V was pared by 4 bases and J by 1 base, with 14 bases between. There are 16 residues in the CDR3.

The chain combines TRBV18 with TRBJ2-7; the match to TRBD2 covers 7 bases. The CDR3 consists of 13 residues. Germline CDR1 is KGHSH and CDR2 is LQKENI. V was clipped by 4 bases and J by 5 bases; unmatched bases: 5. The CDR3 nucleotides are TGTGCCAGCTCACGGGGGGGGACCGACGAGCAGTACTTC. It translates to CASSRGGTDEQYF.

This chain uses TRBV7-8 with TRBJ2-3, with a weak D call TRBD1 (6 bases). Trimming took 2 bases from V and 9 from J, leaving 24 bases between them. This CDR3 is 17 amino acids long. Germline V gene lookup returns CDR1 SGHVS and CDR2 FQNEAQ. The CDR3, as DNA: TGTGCCAGCAGCTTATATGTGGCAGGGGTCGAAAGAGAAACGCAGTATTTT. This encodes CASSLYVAGVERETQYF.